The 6 T cell receptor beta chains below come from one sample, sequenced in a study of persistence of HIV-infected CD4 T cells. An overlapping HIV-1 Gag peptide pool stimulated these cells at 0.95 to 1 ug/peptide/mL. CD40L-negative CD69-negative CD45RO-high memory CD4+ T cells were sorted as populations depleted of antigen-responding cells. No antigen has been identified for these receptors. Sequencing used immunoSEQ version 4 in survey mode. Here immunoSEQ multiplex PCR was the method, and the copy in TCRdb shows in-frame clones only, minus some. The table has tens of thousands of clones, over 60% seen once. The sample was CD4+ T cells sorted from PBMCs after approximately 19-hour stimulation, taken from a patient who received antiretroviral therapy. The source of these receptors is an adult man with HIV who was CMV-seropositive.

In DNA, the CDR3 is TGTGCCAGCAGTGAATCGTGGACAGCTAACACCGGGGAGCTGTTTTTT. The encoded protein is CASSESWTANTGELFF. This chain joins TRBV6-1 and TRBJ2-2; D might be TRBD1 (6 bases). Germline V gives CDR1 MNHNS, CDR2 SASEGT. The length of the CDR3 is 16 residues. V was clipped by 2 bases and J by 2 bases, with 12 bases between them.

The CDR3 DNA follows: TGTGCCAGCTCACACGGGACGGAGAAGAGGAATGAGCAGTTCTTC. Encoded protein: CASSHGTEKRNEQFF. V gene TRBV18 combines with J gene TRBJ2-1; D may be TRBD1 or TRBD2 (5 bases each). V dropped 4 bases and J dropped 7 bases, with 17 bases sitting between them. This CDR3 has 15 amino acids. Germline CDR1 is KGHSH and CDR2 is LQKENI.

The rearrangement joins TRBV5-1 to TRBJ2-3; 8 positions agree with TRBD1. Germline values: CDR1 SGHRS, CDR2 YFSETQ. This CDR3 comprises 16 residues. V trimming: 0 bases; J trimming: 0 bases; junction bases outside the gene matches: 3. CDR3 DNA sequence: TGCGCCAGCAGCTTGGAAGGGACAGGTAGCACAGATACGCAGTATTTT. Amino acids: CASSLEGTGSTDTQYF.

This clone was counted once. The V and J genes are TRBV5-1 and TRBJ2-2, with 7 bases lining up with TRBD1. The CDR3 runs 14 residues. The V segment lost 6 bases and the J segment 7 bases; nucleotides outside the gene matches: 9. Looked up from germline, CDR1 is SGHRS and CDR2 is YFSETQ. Written as DNA, the CDR3 is TGCGCCAGCATAGGTGTAGGGGACAGCGGGGAGCTGTTTTTT. It specifies CASIGVGDSGELFF.

This clone has just one count. The genes are TRBV29-1 and TRBJ1-1; D gene unclear. This CDR3 comprises 14 residues. The germline V gene encodes CDR1 SQVTM and CDR2 ANQGSEA. Trimming removed 6 bases from V and 1 base from J, with 15 bases in between. The CDR3 reads CSVGSKGWNTEAFF. For the CDR3, the DNA is TGCAGCGTGGGGTCCAAAGGGTGGAACACTGAAGCTTTCTTT.

The CDR3 is CASSIRRADISNQPQHF. The CDR3 bases are TGTGCCAGTAGTATAAGGAGGGCAGATATTAGCAATCAGCCCCAGCATTTT. This chain connects TRBV19 to TRBJ1-5; D is undetermined. The CDR3 spans 17 residues. CDR1 and CDR2 from the germline V gene are LNHDA and SQIVND (reference sequence). V was pared by 2 bases and J by 0 bases, with 14 bases between. The complete variable domain, with remaining parts taken from reference TRBV19 and TRBJ1-5, reads DGGITQSPKYLFRKEGQNVTLSCEQNLNHDAMYWYRQDPGQGLRLIYYSQIVNDFQKGDIAEGYSVSREKKESFPLTVTSAQKNPTAFYLCASSIRRADISNQPQHFGDGTRLSIL.